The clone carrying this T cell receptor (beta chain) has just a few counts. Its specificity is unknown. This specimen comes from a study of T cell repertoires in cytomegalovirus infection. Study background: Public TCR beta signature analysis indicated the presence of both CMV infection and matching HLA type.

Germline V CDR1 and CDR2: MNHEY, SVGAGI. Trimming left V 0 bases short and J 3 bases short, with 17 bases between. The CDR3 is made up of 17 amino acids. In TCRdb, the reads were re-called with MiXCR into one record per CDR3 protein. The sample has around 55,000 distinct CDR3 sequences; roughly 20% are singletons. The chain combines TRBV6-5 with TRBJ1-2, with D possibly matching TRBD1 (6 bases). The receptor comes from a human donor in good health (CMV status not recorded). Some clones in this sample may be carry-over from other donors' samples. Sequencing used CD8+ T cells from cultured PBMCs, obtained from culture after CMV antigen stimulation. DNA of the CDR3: TGTGCCAGCAGTTACTCGACTACGGGGAAGGGGGACTATGGCTACACCTTC. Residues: CASSYSTTGKGDYGYTF.